Listed here are 24 T cell receptor beta chains from one sample, sequenced in a study of T-cell memory formation after mild COVID-19. One entry per CDR3 protein results from TCRdb running MiXCR on the 5' RACE reads. The table shows under 600,000 distinct CDR3 sequences, with roughly 20% occurring only once. Source material: PBMCs or a T cell subset sorted from them (not recorded which). These TCRs come from an adult woman who had mild COVID-19 (a few samples of this study predate the infection). Cell type and time point are not known.

This clonotype was observed a handful of times. This sequence joins TRBV7-8 and TRBJ1-4; the D is unclear. The CDR3 length is 16 residues. The V and J ends lost 1 base and 0 bases respectively, with 9 bases between them. CDR1 is SGHVS and CDR2 is FQNEAQ in the germline V gene. As DNA, the CDR3 is TGTGCCAGCAGCTTAGATACGGTTGCAACTAATGAAAAACTGTTTTTT. Translation gives CASSLDTVATNEKLFF.

This clonotype occurred a few times. V gene TRBV29-1 combines with J gene TRBJ2-7, with 7 bases fitting TRBD2. Germline V gene sequence: CDR1 SQVTM, CDR2 ANQGSEA. The CDR3 loop spans 16 amino acids. The CDR3 sequence is CRGGTDCGIRSYEQYF. CDR3 in DNA: TGCAGGGGAGGGACCGATTGCGGGATCCGCTCCTACGAGCAGTACTTC.

The chain joins TRBV24-1 to TRBJ2-2; 8 nucleotides align to TRBD2. V lost 2 bases and J lost 6; bases outside the gene matches: 7. The V gene's germline CDR1 is KGHDR and CDR2 SFDVKD. This CDR3 is 16 amino acids long. DNA for the CDR3: TGTGCCACCAGTGATTCTCGGGGGGGGGAAGCCGGGGAGCTGTTTTTT. Amino acids: CATSDSRGGEAGELFF.

This clonotype was seen more than once but under ten times. V is TRBV15 and J is TRBJ2-5, with a possible D match to TRBD2 (6 bases). Per the germline V gene, CDR1 is LNHNV and CDR2 is YYDKDF (reference sequence). Between the trimmed V and J ends, which lost 0 bases and 4 bases, there was a span of 15 bases. This CDR3 is built from 16 residues. The CDR3 reads CATSRDFRGGRETQYF. CDR3 nucleotide sequence: TGTGCCACCAGCAGAGATTTTCGGGGAGGACGAGAGACCCAGTACTTC.

The chain couples TRBV30 to TRBJ1-1; no clear D gene. Germline lookup yields CDR1 GTSNPN and CDR2 SVGIG (reference sequence). With 2 bases removed from V and 3 bases from J, the gap between germline ends came to 10 bases. The CDR3 spans 13 residues. CDR3 region: CAWSLEGYTEAFF. DNA for the CDR3: TGTGCCTGGAGTCTCGAGGGATACACTGAAGCTTTCTTT.

This clonotype was counted between two and nine times. The gene calls are TRBV7-9 and TRBJ2-1, with 7 bases identical to TRBD2. Trimming cost V 5 bases and J 7 bases; bases outside gene matches: 5. The CDR3 is 13 amino acids. Germline CDR1 and CDR2: SEHNR and FQNEAQ (reference sequence). In DNA, the CDR3 is TGTGCCAGCAGCGCGAGGACTAGAAATGAGCAGTTCTTC. Its translation: CASSARTRNEQFF. The full variable domain, with the rest looked up from reference TRBV7-9 and TRBJ2-1, is DTGVSQNPRHKITKRGQNVTFRCDPISEHNRLYWYRQTLGQGPEFLTYFQNEAQLEKSRLLSDRFSAERPKGSFSTLEIQRTEQGDSAMYLCASSARTRNEQFFGPGTRLTVL.

The rearrangement links TRBV24-1 to TRBJ2-7; 9 bases line up with TRBD1. CDR3 length: 15 amino acids. CDR1 is KGHDR and CDR2 is SFDVKD in the germline V gene. J lost 2 bases, V lost 3 bases, and 4 bases had no gene match. The CDR3 reads CATSDEGTGTYEQYF. CDR3 DNA sequence: TGTGCCACCAGTGATGAGGGGACAGGGACCTACGAGCAGTACTTC.

This clonotype has just a few counts. The CDR3 DNA reads TGTGCCAGCTCACCCGTCGGGGGCTATGAGCAGTTCTTC. This encodes CASSPVGGYEQFF. This sequence joins TRBV18 and TRBJ2-1; D tentatively reads TRBD1 or TRBD2 (6 bases each). The V and J ends lost 3 bases and 8 bases respectively, with 11 bases between them. CDR1 and CDR2 (germline): KGHSH, LQKENI. The CDR3 totals 13 residues.

Only a few counts were recorded for this clonotype. The V gene is TRBV12-3 or TRBV12-4, the J gene TRBJ2-7; D remains ambiguous. Trimming cost V 1 base and J 6 bases, with 10 bases left between them. CDR3 length: 13 amino acids. CDR3 sequence reads: CASSLEGAREQYF. The CDR3 DNA is TGTGCCAGCAGTTTAGAGGGCGCCCGCGAGCAGTACTTC.

V usage is TRBV7-9 and J usage is TRBJ2-2; a weak D match, TRBD1 (6 bases). Trimming removed 5 bases from V and 0 bases from J, with 16 bases in between. The germline gives CDR1 SEHNR, CDR2 FQNEAQ (reference sequence). The CDR3 is 17 amino acids. The CDR3 region is CASSHPTGNANTGELFF. For the CDR3, the DNA is TGTGCCAGCAGCCACCCAACAGGGAACGCGAACACCGGGGAGCTGTTTTTT.

CDR3 in DNA: TGTGCCAGTAGTAGCGGGAGTGATACGCAGTATTTT. This sequence encodes CASSSGSDTQYF. J is TRBJ2-3 and V is TRBV19; 7 positions match TRBD2. Trimming removed 4 bases from V and 6 bases from J; junction bases left unmatched: 1. The CDR3 runs 12 residues. CDR1 is LNHDA, CDR2 SQIVND, per germline (reference sequence).

The table lists this clonotype with a few counts. The CDR3 nucleotides read TGCAGTGCTAGAGATTTGCGGGTAGCTAGCACAGATACGCAGTATTTT. Protein product: CSARDLRVASTDTQYF. V is TRBV20-1 and J is TRBJ2-3, with a tentative D call TRBD2 (5 bases). Germline values: CDR1 DFQATT, CDR2 SNEGSKA (reference sequence). This CDR3 contains 16 residues. With 0 bases removed from V and 0 bases from J, the gap between germline ends came to 13 bases.

The chain has TRBV4-1 and TRBJ2-5, with 9 nucleotides matching TRBD2. CDR1 MGHRA and CDR2 YSYEKL come from the germline V gene. J lost 2 bases, V lost 6 bases, and 7 bases had no gene match. CDR3 size: 15 residues. The CDR3 is CASRLVAGAQETQYF. In nucleotides, the CDR3 is TGCGCCAGCAGACTCGTAGCGGGGGCTCAAGAGACCCAGTACTTC.

This clonotype was detected only a few times. The V and J genes are TRBV7-2 and TRBJ1-2; 7 bases map to TRBD1. Germline V gives CDR1 SGHTA, CDR2 FQGNSA. Losses at the gene ends were 5 bases for V and 5 bases for J; bases not matched to a gene: 5. CDR3 size: 13 residues. CDR3 amino acids: CASSPYRGYGYTF. DNA of the CDR3: TGTGCCAGCAGCCCGTACAGGGGTTATGGCTACACCTTC.

The J gene is TRBJ2-5, the V gene TRBV5-4; D perhaps matches TRBD2 (6 bases). The CDR3 sequence is 18 residues long. Per germline, CDR1 SGHNT and CDR2 YYREEE (reference sequence). Trimming stripped 3 bases from V and 2 bases from J, with 23 bases between. Here the CDR3 reads CASSSTARGGAAQETQYF. CDR3 nucleotide sequence: TGTGCCAGCAGCTCGACGGCAAGGGGCGGGGCAGCACAAGAGACCCAGTACTTC.

There are a few counts of this clonotype. The chain carries TRBV6-6 and TRBJ1-1; TRBD1 might be the D (6 bases). V was clipped by 6 bases and J by 2 bases, with 19 bases between them. Germline lookup yields CDR1 MNHNY and CDR2 SVGAGI (reference sequence). This CDR3 region has 16 residues. In DNA, the CDR3 is TGTGCCAGCAGACCTGGACAGATCCCGTCTAACACTGAAGCTTTCTTT. This sequence encodes CASRPGQIPSNTEAFF.

This clonotype was seen only a few times. The chain joins TRBV9 to TRBJ2-4; TRBD1 matches at 7 bases. The CDR3 spans 13 residues. Germline V gene data show CDR1 as SGDLS and CDR2 as YYNGEE. V lost 3 bases and J lost 6; bases outside the gene matches: 3. CDR3 nucleotides: TGTGCCAGCAGCGACCGGGACAGAAACATTCAGTACTTC. Residues: CASSDRDRNIQYF.

The CDR3 DNA is TGCAGTGCTAGACGGGACAGGGACCAGCCCCAGCATTTT. Its protein is CSARRDRDQPQHF. The J gene is TRBJ1-5, the V gene TRBV20-1; 9 bases map to TRBD1. In germline, CDR1 is DFQATT, CDR2 SNEGSKA (reference sequence). Germline trimming cut 2 bases from V and 7 bases from J; bases unmatched to any gene: 3. The CDR3 loop spans 13 amino acids.

The V call is TRBV20-1, the J call TRBJ2-1; D unresolved. Trimming cost V 4 bases and J 13 bases, with 17 bases left between them. The CDR3 length is 12 residues. Germline assignment: CDR1 DFQATT and CDR2 SNEGSKA (reference sequence). The CDR3 sequence is CSANSDPGLQFF. The CDR3, as DNA: TGCAGTGCTAACTCAGACCCGGGTCTTCAGTTCTTC.

The J gene is TRBJ2-5, the V gene TRBV7-9, with TRBD2 identical over 9 bases. After removal of 2 bases from V and 2 bases from J, the junction contained 6 bases not matched to a gene. Per the germline V gene, CDR1 is SEHNR and CDR2 is FQNEAQ (reference sequence). The CDR3 runs to 16 residues. CDR3 bases: TGTGCCAGCAGCTTATTGGTAGCGGGAGAACAAGAGACCCAGTACTTC. Translation gives CASSLLVAGEQETQYF.

The rearrangement joins TRBV25-1 to TRBJ2-3, with TRBD2 identical over 9 bases. Germline loops: CDR1 MGHDK, CDR2 SYGVNS. The CDR3 contains 18 residues. Trimming cost V 2 bases and J 0 bases; bases outside gene matches: 9. The chain's CDR3 is CASSEASGKRNSTDTQYF. In DNA form, the CDR3 reads TGTGCCAGCAGTGAAGCTAGCGGGAAAAGAAATAGCACAGATACGCAGTATTTT.

The CDR3: CASTTAGRQPYEQYF. The DNA for the CDR3 is TGTGCCAGCACCACCGCCGGACGGCAGCCCTACGAGCAGTACTTC. The chain combines TRBV6-2 or TRBV6-3 with TRBJ2-7; no reliable D call. The CDR3 is 15 residues long. CDR1 MNHEY and CDR2 SVGEGT come from the germline V gene. V lost 7 bases and J lost 2, with 18 bases in between.

This clonotype appeared many times. V is TRBV12-3 or TRBV12-4 and J is TRBJ1-5; D unresolved. The CDR3 is made up of 12 amino acids. Trimming took 6 bases from V and 5 from J, leaving 8 bases between them. The CDR3 here is CASRFEDQPQHF. The CDR3 DNA sequence: TGTGCCAGCAGATTCGAGGATCAGCCCCAGCATTTT.

This clonotype was counted many times. The V call is TRBV12-3 or TRBV12-4, the J call TRBJ2-1, with TRBD1 as a possible D gene (6 bases). Trimming removed 2 bases at V and 7 bases at J, with 18 bases between. CDR3 length: 16 residues. This CDR3 reads CASSLFGDKRLNEQFF. CDR3 sequence (DNA): TGTGCCAGCAGTTTATTCGGGGACAAGAGGTTGAATGAGCAGTTCTTC.